This T cell receptor (beta chain) was recorded in a study of blood T cell repertoires in COVID-19. This CDR3 is built from 14 residues. The V end lost 5 bases, the J end lost 2 bases, and 13 bases lay between the germline ends. The germline V gene encodes CDR1 SGHAT and CDR2 FQNNGV. Libraries were prepared by immunoSEQ multiplex PCR; TCRdb keeps only in-frame clonotypes and omits some of them. This sample carries about 54,000 clones, about 88% of them seen once, and the ten largest clones take about 8.5%. The chain recombines TRBV11-2 with TRBJ2-7; D unresolved. The TCR originated in a man in his 60s with active COVID-19. The sequenced sample consisted of peripheral blood. Here the CDR3 reads CASSLGLGPYEQYF. The CDR3, as DNA: TGTGCCAGCAGCCTAGGGCTTGGGCCCTACGAGCAGTACTTC.